This TCR beta chain was identified in a study of monozygotic twins with inflammatory bowel disease. Points from the study as a whole: No difference in repertoire similarity was seen between concordant and discordant twins, possibly because power was limited. No discrimination was achieved between different T cell subtypes. Varying immunosuppressive regimens may have increased patient repertoire variability.

For each CDR3 protein, TCRdb gives one entry from its re-call of the 5' RACE reads, without DNA. The sample totals 310,000 or so distinct CDR3 sequences. This CDR3 has 19 residues. Germline lookup yields CDR1 SQVTM and CDR2 ANQGSEA. In the case of this clonotype: What it recognizes is unknown.

The specimen was blood. V gene TRBV29-1 combines with J gene TRBJ2-1; TCRdb gives TRBD1 as the D gene, but with no DNA this cannot be confirmed. The TCR was taken from a human donor with ulcerative colitis or Crohn's disease, or a healthy co-twin of an affected twin (not recorded which). The chain's CDR3 is CSVEDLRQKTPSSYNEQFF.